A selection of T cell receptor beta chains follows, all from one sample in a study of shared clonotypes between healthy human individuals. Method: immunoSEQ multiplex PCR; TCRdb's copy keeps in-frame clones and lacks some. The sample holds approximately 500,000 clones, over 70% seen once. Sequencing was done on a sample of PBMCs. Receptors originate from a woman in her thirties or forties in good health. Some clones in this sample may be carry-over from other donors' samples. Each CDR3 is given with its conserved first and last residue. A D gene is named only where the DNA matches it firmly. Size is omitted from some rows. Given values are once, few, many or a class for expanded clones.

abundance	v_gene	d_gene	j_gene	CDR3aa	CDR3nt
many	TRBV18	.	TRBJ2-2	CASSPQGIYTGELFF	TGTGCCAGCTCACCTCAGGGGATTTACACCGGGGAGCTGTTTTTT
once	TRBV2	TRBD2	TRBJ2-7	CASREGLAGSYEQYF	TGTGCCAGCAGAGAGGGACTAGCGGGCTCCTACGAGCAGTACTTC
.	TRBV28	.	TRBJ2-7	CASSEPGRRVSYEQYF	TGTGCCAGCAGTGAACCGGGACGCAGGGTCTCCTACGAGCAGTACTTC
.	TRBV30	TRBD2	TRBJ2-3	CAWSLASGSTDTQYF	TGTGCCTGGAGTTTGGCTAGCGGGAGCACAGATACGCAGTATTTT
.	TRBV19	TRBD1	TRBJ1-1	CASSIGTGTLNTEAFF	TGTGCCAGTAGTATAGGGACAGGGACTCTGAACACTGAAGCTTTCTTT
.	TRBV7-3	.	TRBJ1-1	CASSRGGSDTEAFF	TGTGCCAGCAGCCGAGGGGGGAGTGACACTGAAGCTTTCTTT
.	TRBV29-1	.	TRBJ2-3	CGGGDWATDTQYF	TGCGGGGGTGGAGATTGGGCCACGGATACGCAGTATTTT
.	TRBV7-9	.	TRBJ2-7	CASSLDRGHEQYF	TGTGCCAGCAGCTTAGATAGGGGCCACGAGCAGTACTTC
once	TRBV25-1	TRBD2	TRBJ2-7	CASSVSGLAGGEQYF	TGTGCCAGCAGTGTTTCGGGACTAGCGGGCGGGGAGCAGTACTTC
many	TRBV5-4	.	TRBJ2-2	CASSLGTIGTFNTGELFF	TGTGCCAGCAGCTTGGGCACAATCGGAACTTTTAACACCGGGGAGCTGTTTTTT
.	TRBV11-2	TRBD2	TRBJ2-2	CASSSSGRAYTGELFF	TGTGCCAGCAGCTCTAGCGGGAGGGCCTATACCGGGGAGCTGTTTTTT
once	TRBV28	.	TRBJ2-1	CASTISGLPWDEQFF	TGTGCCAGCACTATATCGGGTTTACCCTGGGATGAGCAGTTCTTC
.	TRBV30	.	TRBJ1-2	CACLRDTFTEGGYTF	TGTGCCTGCCTTCGGGACACGTTTACGGAAGGGGGCTACACCTTC
.	TRBV5-1	.	TRBJ1-1	CASSLAGAVTEAFF	TGCGCCAGCAGCTTGGCTGGGGCGGTAACTGAAGCTTTCTTT
.	TRBV18	TRBD2	TRBJ2-3	CASSPQASGSTDTQYF	TGTGCCAGCTCACCACAGGCTAGCGGTAGCACAGATACGCAGTATTTT
.	TRBV7-6	.	TRBJ2-7	CASSAGDTYEQYF	TGTGCCAGCAGCGCTGGCGACACCTACGAGCAGTACTTC
.	TRBV7-2	.	TRBJ2-6	CASSRVQLTPGANVLTF	TGTGCCAGCTCCCGAGTACAGCTGACCCCTGGGGCCAACGTCCTGACTTTC
.	TRBV11-2	.	TRBJ2-1	CASSLVRGDEQFF	TGTGCCAGCAGCTTAGTCCGCGGTGATGAGCAGTTCTTC
.	TRBV7-8	.	TRBJ1-1	CASSLQDFSTEAFF	TGTGCCAGCAGCCTTCAGGACTTTAGCACTGAAGCTTTCTTT
.	TRBV21-1	.	TRBJ1-4	CASSRVCANEKLFF	TGTGCCAGCAGCAGGGTCTGTGCTAATGAAAAACTGTTTTTT
.	TRBV7-3	.	TRBJ2-3	CASSSKPYTQYF	TGTGCCAGCAGCTCCAAGCCCTATACGCAGTATTTT
.	TRBV30	.	TRBJ2-4	CAWGPLSGELAKNIQYF	TGTGCCTGGGGTCCCTTATCTGGGGAATTAGCCAAAAACATTCAGTACTTC
.	TRBV19	.	TRBJ2-1	CASNRASSYNEQFF	TGTGCCAGTAACAGGGCGAGCTCCTACAATGAGCAGTTCTTC
.	TRBV28	.	TRBJ2-3	CASSFLSRVGGDTDTQYF	TGTGCCAGCAGTTTTCTCTCGCGGGTAGGAGGCGACACAGATACGCAGTATTTT
.	TRBV30	.	TRBJ1-4	CAWSGNSGEKLFF	TGTGCCTGGAGTGGGAATTCCGGTGAAAAACTGTTTTTT
.	TRBV10-1	.	TRBJ2-3	CASSDFGLPSADTQYF	TGCGCCAGCAGTGATTTCGGCCTCCCATCCGCAGATACGCAGTATTTT
many	TRBV7-2	.	TRBJ2-7	CASSPRPLVSKPEQYF	TGTGCCAGCAGCCCCAGGCCACTAGTTTCGAAACCTGAACAGTACTTC
many	TRBV14	.	TRBJ1-1	CASSQDGGWNTEAFF	TGTGCCAGCAGCCAAGATGGAGGTTGGAACACTGAAGCTTTCTTT
.	TRBV28	TRBD1	TRBJ1-2	CASSPRQGGNYGYTF	TGTGCCAGCAGCCCGAGACAGGGGGGCAACTATGGCTACACCTTC
.	TRBV27	.	TRBJ2-6	CASSLNGYSGANVLTF	TGTGCCAGCAGTTTGAACGGATACTCTGGGGCCAACGTCCTGACTTTC
.	TRBV7-9	TRBD1	TRBJ1-1	CASSAGGSDTEAFF	TGTGCCAGCAGCGCAGGGGGCTCGGACACTGAAGCTTTCTTT
.	TRBV5-1	TRBD1	TRBJ1-1	CASSLAGQTTEAFF	TGCGCCAGCAGCTTGGCGGGACAGACGACTGAAGCTTTCTTT
.	TRBV9	TRBD1	TRBJ2-1	CASSARQGASYNEQFF	TGTGCCAGCAGCGCCCGACAGGGAGCCTCCTACAATGAGCAGTTCTTC
.	TRBV7-2	TRBD1	TRBJ2-7	CASTGTEEPYYEQYF	TGTGCCAGTACCGGGACAGAAGAGCCCTATTACGAGCAGTACTTC
once	TRBV5-7	.	TRBJ2-7	CASSLAPSWVYEQYF	TGTGCCAGCAGCTTGGCGCCTAGTTGGGTCTACGAGCAGTACTTC
.	TRBV23-1	.	TRBJ2-1	CARPGREFF	TGCGCCAGACCGGGACGGGAGTTCTTC
.	TRBV4-1	TRBD2	TRBJ2-7	CASSPLAGGHYEQYF	TGCGCCAGCAGCCCGCTAGCGGGAGGACACTACGAGCAGTACTTC
many	TRBV28	.	TRBJ2-5	CASSLTDGEETQYF	TGTGCCAGCAGTTTAACGGACGGAGAAGAGACCCAGTACTTC
.	TRBV7-8	.	TRBJ2-7	CASSPPPTAGEQYF	TGTGCCAGCAGCCCCCCTCCGACGGCGGGGGAGCAGTACTTC
.	TRBV7-9	.	TRBJ2-1	CASSLGREVFNEQFF	TGTGCCAGCAGCTTAGGGAGGGAGGTTTTCAATGAGCAGTTCTTC
.	TRBV5-1	TRBD2	TRBJ2-1	CASGLAGSSYNEQFF	TGCGCCAGCGGGCTAGCGGGGAGCTCCTACAATGAGCAGTTCTTC
.	TRBV28	TRBD1	TRBJ2-4	CASSPPGGGNIQYF	TGTGCCAGCAGTCCTCCAGGGGGCGGAAACATTCAGTACTTC